This T cell receptor beta chain stems from a study of CD8+ T cells in alopecia areata (dated by TCRdb to between 2018 and 2020). Study-level background: Treated patients were enrolled in an open-label pilot trial of oral tofacitinib at 5 to 10 mg twice daily for moderate-to-severe alopecia areata. immunoSEQ multiplex PCR using 35 Vbeta forward primers and 13 Jbeta reverse primers was used to amplify TCRbeta CDR3 regions. Tofacitinib-treated patients had biopsies at baseline and at 4 and 24 weeks of treatment, with a later scalp biopsy in several patients. Human TCRbeta sequencing covered scalp tissue and sorted CD4+ and CD8+ peripheral blood T cells from patchy and totalis/universalis alopecia areata patients and healthy controls. The RNA source kit depended on sample type: the PAXgene miRNA kit for fixed scalp, the miRNeasy kit for PBMCs, and the RNeasy kit for mouse skin. To study T cell clonal expansion in alopecia areata, the researchers applied high-throughput TCRbeta sequencing to both the C3H/HeJ mouse model and human patients. Scalp clonality was compared among normal scalp (n=4), patchy alopecia areata scalp (n=8), and alopecia totalis/universalis scalp (n=8). Patients received tofacitinib for 6 to 18 months and were then followed off drug for 6 months to check for delayed response and recurrence.

This clone appeared once. The clone's antigen remains unknown. No qualities accompany the bases; no much larger clone lies one base away. There are 18 amino acids in the CDR3, from cysteine to phenylalanine inclusive. This entry keeps only the CDR3 DNA: 54 bases, framed from base 1. Germline trimming amounts to 7 bases on V and 4 bases on J, with 17 as the count of junction bases outside the gene matches. CDR1 and CDR2 are read off the germline V gene (reference sequence) as LNHDA and SQIVND. What the research found in general, with its limitations: Resident alphabeta T cells in normal human skin are also sequenced, complicating scalp TCR repertoire analysis, unlike mouse skin dominated by gammadelta T cells. Shared TCR sequences between patients were less evident than in mice, which may be partly attributable to HLA diversity in the patient population. Compared with normal scalp, lesional scalp had higher clonality and more expanded CD8+ clones, particularly in alopecia totalis/universalis, a pattern that suggests antigenic drive.

The library was prepared using the immunoSEQ multiplex PCR assay. RNA was extracted from all samples and reverse transcribed into cDNA as template for TCR sequencing. First-strand cDNA was synthesized with SuperScript III using a 2:1 mix of oligo-dT and random hexamers. A synthetic immune receptor repertoire was used to measure amplification bias, and any remaining bias was corrected computationally. In the authors' own workflow: Raw reads were preprocessed to remove errors, and CDR3 was defined by IMGT conventions from the conserved cysteine to phenylalanine. Clonality was calculated as 1 minus Shannon entropy normalized by log2 of the number of productive unique TCRs. Scalp TCRbeta sequences were cross-referenced with sorted blood CD4 and CD8 repertoires so that the CD4 or CD8 identity of scalp clones could be inferred. TCRdb took over this immuneACCESS table, retaining in-frame rearrangements with V and J assigned. Such tables are incomplete; in checked studies, under half of the missing clones stem from an unresolved V gene, and the remainder is unexplained. V, J and clone size derive from that table, while D and trimming were established from the DNA sequence. The table for this sample lists roughly 180,000 clones; almost 65% of them were counted only once. The top ten hold more than 1.5% of the sample.

The sample's time point, from its label and the paper: baseline before oral tofacitinib. Lesional scalp punch biopsies and peripheral blood were obtained from alopecia areata patients. PBMCs were separated by density centrifugation and stained for CD3, CD4 and CD8, after which CD4+ and CD8+ T cells were sorted on a FACSAria. The V and J segments used are TRBV19 and TRBJ1-2, and 11 junction bases match TRBD1. The receptor was isolated from a human donor with alopecia areata. This material consisted of CD4+ T cells sorted from blood, taken at week 0. The CDR3 here reads CASTSHRTGGLPLYGYTF. The nucleotide sequence is TGTGCCAGTACTTCTCACCGGACAGGGGGCCTTCCCCTCTATGGCTACACCTTC.